This record covers a single TCR beta chain. As yet, its antigen is unknown. One entry per CDR3 protein results from TCRdb running MiXCR on the RT-PCR reads. The sample records around 850,000 distinct CDR3 sequences, roughly 20% being singletons. This sample is part of a study of response to subunit inactivated influenza vaccine. Study-wide points: The authors put forward the suggestion that each seasonal influenza vaccination may bring in only a limited number of new T cells.

Germline V lookup: CDR1 KGHSH, CDR2 LQKENI. The CDR3 is made up of 14 amino acids. Trimming removed 2 bases at V and 5 bases at J, with 10 bases between. The gene calls are TRBV18 and TRBJ2-1; D may be TRBD1 or TRBD2 (6 bases each). The receptor's source is a man aged 50 to 59 who received an inactivated influenza vaccine. Material: PBMCs from blood, obtained around 5 days after vaccination. CDR3 region: CASSPRRGNNEQFF. CDR3 DNA: TGTGCCAGCTCACCAAGGAGGGGGAACAATGAGCAGTTCTTC.